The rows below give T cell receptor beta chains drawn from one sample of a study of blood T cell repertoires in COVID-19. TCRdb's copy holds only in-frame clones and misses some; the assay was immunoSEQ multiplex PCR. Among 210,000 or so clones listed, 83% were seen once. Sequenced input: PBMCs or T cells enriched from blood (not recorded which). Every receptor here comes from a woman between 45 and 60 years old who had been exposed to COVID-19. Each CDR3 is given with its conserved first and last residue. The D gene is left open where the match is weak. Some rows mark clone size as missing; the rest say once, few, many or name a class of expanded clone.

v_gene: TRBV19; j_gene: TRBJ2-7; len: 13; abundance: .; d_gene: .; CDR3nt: TGTGCCAGTAGTGTACAGGCAACCTACGAGCAGTACTTC; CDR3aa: CASSVQATYEQYF
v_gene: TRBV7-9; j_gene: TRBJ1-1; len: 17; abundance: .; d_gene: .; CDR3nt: TGTGCCAGCAGCTCTCGAGGGCCCCTAACCCCGAACACTGAAGCTTTCTTT; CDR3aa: CASSSRGPLTPNTEAFF
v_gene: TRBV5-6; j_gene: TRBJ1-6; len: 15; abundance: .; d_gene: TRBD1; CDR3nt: TGTGCCAGCAGCTTAGGCCAGGGGGAGTATTCACCCCTCCACTTT; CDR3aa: CASSLGQGEYSPLHF
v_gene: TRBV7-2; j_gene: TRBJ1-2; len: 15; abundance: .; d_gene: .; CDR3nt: TGTGCCAGCAGCTTAGCTGGAGGGTTGAACTATGGCTACACCTTC; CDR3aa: CASSLAGGLNYGYTF
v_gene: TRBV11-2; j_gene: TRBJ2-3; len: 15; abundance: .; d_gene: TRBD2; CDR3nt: TGTGCCAGCAGCTCATTAGCGGGGTACACAGATACGCAGTATTTT; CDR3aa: CASSSLAGYTDTQYF
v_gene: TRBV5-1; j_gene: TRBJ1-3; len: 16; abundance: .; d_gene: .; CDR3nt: TGCGCCAGCAGCTTGGGCAGGGCCCCCTCTGGAAACACCATATATTTT; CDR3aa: CASSLGRAPSGNTIYF
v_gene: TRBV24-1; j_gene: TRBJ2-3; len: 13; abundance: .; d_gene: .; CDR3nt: TGTGCCACCTCCACCGCCGGGTCGGATACGCAGTATTTT; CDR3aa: CATSTAGSDTQYF
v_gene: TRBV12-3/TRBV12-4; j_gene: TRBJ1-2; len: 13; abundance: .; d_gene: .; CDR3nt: TGTGCCAGCAGTTTATTAGGGGGCTATGGCTACACCTTC; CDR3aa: CASSLLGGYGYTF
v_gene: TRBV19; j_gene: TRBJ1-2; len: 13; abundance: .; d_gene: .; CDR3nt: TGTGCCAGTACCCACCGGGCTAACTATGGCTACACCTTC; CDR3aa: CASTHRANYGYTF
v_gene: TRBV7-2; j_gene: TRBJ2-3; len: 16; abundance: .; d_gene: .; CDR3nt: TGTGCCAGCAGCTTAGAAGGAACTTCTAGGCCACCAACGCAGTATTTT; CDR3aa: CASSLEGTSRPPTQYF
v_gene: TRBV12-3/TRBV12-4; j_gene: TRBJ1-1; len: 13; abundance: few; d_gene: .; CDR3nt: TGTGCCAGCAGCCTCACAGGGAACACTGAAGCTTTCTTT; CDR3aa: CASSLTGNTEAFF
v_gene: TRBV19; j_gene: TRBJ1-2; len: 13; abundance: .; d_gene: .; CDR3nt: TGTGCCAGTAGTCCGGACAAGACCTATGGCTACACCTTC; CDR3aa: CASSPDKTYGYTF
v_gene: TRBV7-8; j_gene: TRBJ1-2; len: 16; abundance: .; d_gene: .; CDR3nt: TGTGCCAGCAGCCCGGTGATACAGGGTCCCCCCTATGGCTACACCTTC; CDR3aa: CASSPVIQGPPYGYTF
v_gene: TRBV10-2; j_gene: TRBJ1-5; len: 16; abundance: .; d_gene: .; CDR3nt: TGCGCCAGCACCCCGAGGGGGGGAAGGAGCAATCAGCCCCAGCATTTT; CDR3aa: CASTPRGGRSNQPQHF
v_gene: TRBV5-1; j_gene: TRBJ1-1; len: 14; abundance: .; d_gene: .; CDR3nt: TGCGCCAGCACCCGCGACAGGCTGGGCACTGAAGCTTTCTTT; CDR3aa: CASTRDRLGTEAFF
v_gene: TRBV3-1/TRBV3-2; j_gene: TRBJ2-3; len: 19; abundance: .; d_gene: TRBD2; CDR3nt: TGTGCCAGCAGCCGCCACCTAGCGGGGGGGCTAATTAGCACAGATACGCAGTATTTT; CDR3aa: CASSRHLAGGLISTDTQYF
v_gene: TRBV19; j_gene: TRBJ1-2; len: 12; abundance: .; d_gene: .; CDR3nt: TGTGCCAGTAGGACGGGAAACTATGGCTACACCTTC; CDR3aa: CASRTGNYGYTF
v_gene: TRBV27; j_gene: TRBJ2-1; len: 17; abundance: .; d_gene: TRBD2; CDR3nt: TGTGCCAGCAGTTACTTCTCAAGCGGGGCCTCCTACAATGAGCAGTTCTTC; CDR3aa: CASSYFSSGASYNEQFF
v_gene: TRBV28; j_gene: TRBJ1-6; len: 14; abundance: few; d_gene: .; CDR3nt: TGTGCCAGCAGTTTATTAGGGAGTAATTCACCCCTCCACTTT; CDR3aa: CASSLLGSNSPLHF
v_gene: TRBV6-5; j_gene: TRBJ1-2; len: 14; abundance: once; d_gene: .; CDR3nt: TGTGCCAACAGCCCCGGGTCCGCTAACTATGGCTACACCTTC; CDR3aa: CANSPGSANYGYTF